These T cell receptor beta chains were read from a single sample in a study of blood T cell repertoires in COVID-19. The protocol was immunoSEQ multiplex PCR, while the TCRdb copy is restricted to in-frame clones and leaves out a portion. The data contain 150,000 to 200,000 clones, over 70% of them seen just once; the ten biggest clones take up over 10%. Material: PBMCs or T cells enriched from blood (not recorded which). These receptors originate from a woman aged 60 to 75 who had recovered from COVID-19. The CDR3 runs from the conserved cysteine through the conserved F or W. The order of the fields is D gene, J gene, clone size, V gene, CDR3 protein, CDR3 DNA. D genes are given only for firm matches. Size is omitted from some rows. Given values are once, few, many or a class for expanded clones.

.	TRBJ2-7	.	TRBV28	CASSLVSGNKRSYEQYF	TGTGCCAGCAGTTTAGTCTCAGGAAATAAACGCTCCTACGAGCAGTACTTC
TRBD2	TRBJ2-2	.	TRBV19	CASTSGTFTGELFF	TGTGCCAGTACCAGCGGGACCTTCACCGGGGAGCTGTTTTTT
.	TRBJ2-3	.	TRBV5-1	CASSLGQADGTQYF	TGCGCCAGCAGCTTGGGACAGGCGGACGGTACGCAGTATTTT
TRBD1	TRBJ2-5	.	TRBV10-1	CASSRTGETQYF	TGCGCCAGCAGTCGGACAGGGGAGACCCAGTACTTC
.	TRBJ2-7	.	TRBV11-2	CASSSGQYYEQYF	TGTGCCAGCAGCTCTGGACAGTACTACGAGCAGTACTTC
.	TRBJ2-7	once	TRBV5-6	CASSFSGAYEQYF	TGTGCCAGCAGCTTCAGCGGAGCCTACGAGCAGTACTTC
TRBD1	TRBJ1-6	.	TRBV5-5	CASSLVVGQGDSPLHF	TGTGCCAGCAGCCTCGTAGTAGGACAGGGCGATTCACCCCTCCACTTT
TRBD1	TRBJ1-2	.	TRBV5-1	CASSLNPGTGSGYTF	TGCGCCAGCAGCTTGAACCCTGGGACAGGGAGTGGCTACACCTTC
TRBD1	TRBJ2-2	.	TRBV15	CATSSRDREPTGELFF	TGTGCCACCAGCAGCCGGGACAGGGAGCCAACCGGGGAGCTGTTTTTT
.	TRBJ1-4	.	TRBV7-9	CASSLATQPPGANEKLFF	TGTGCCAGCAGCTTAGCGACGCAACCCCCAGGGGCTAATGAAAAACTGTTTTTT